This TCR beta chain came from a study of cytomegalovirus exposure and HLA in healthy donors. The CDR3 has 17 amino acids. Looked up from germline, CDR1 is SGHAT and CDR2 is FQNNGV. J was trimmed by 0 bases and V by 5 bases; bases with no gene match: 9. A multiplex PCR was run with 60 Vbeta primers and 13 Jbeta primers. Clones were read by immunoSEQ multiplex PCR, and TCRdb kept only the in-frame ones, dropping some. This sample's clone table lists around 200,000 clones. V and J are TRBV11-2 and TRBJ2-1; 8 positions agree with TRBD2. The sequence derives from a girl aged 2-15 years in good health and CMV-seropositive. Sample: PBMCs. The CDR3 sequence is CASSPSSGPISYNEQFF. The DNA for the CDR3 is TGTGCCAGCAGCCCTTCTAGCGGGCCGATCTCCTACAATGAGCAGTTCTTC.